The 8 T cell receptor beta chains below were found in one sample sequenced in a study of memory CD4+ T cells and cytomegalovirus serostatus. The sort gate was single viable CD3+CD4+CD8-CD45RO+ cells for memory CD4+ T cells. Some clones are missing from TCRdb's copy, which holds only in-frame ones; the method was immunoSEQ multiplex PCR. The table lists under 75,000 clones, 60% to 85% of them singletons. The sample taken for sequencing was memory CD4+ T cells from blood. These receptors were collected from an adult in good health and CMV-seronegative. Some clones in this sample may be carry-over from other donors' samples.

As DNA, the CDR3 is TGTGCCAGCACCCGGGCCAGCCCGTCCTACGAGCAGTACTTC. Translating gives CASTRASPSYEQYF. The chain has TRBV6-6 and TRBJ2-7; D is undetermined. Trimming removed 7 bases from V and 1 base from J, with 14 bases in between. CDR1 is MNHNY, CDR2 SVGAGI, per germline (reference sequence). The CDR3 spans 14 residues.

The chain recombines TRBV5-1 with TRBJ1-1; D ambiguous. The CDR3 runs to 13 residues. The germline V gene has CDR1 SGHRS and CDR2 YFSETQ. Trimming removed 4 bases at V and 1 base at J, with 8 bases between. CDR3 DNA sequence: TGCGCCAGCAGCCTTCAGCCGAACACTGAAGCTTTCTTT. This sequence encodes CASSLQPNTEAFF.

The chain recombines TRBV15 with TRBJ1-1; no firm D call. Per the germline V gene, CDR1 is LNHNV and CDR2 is YYDKDF (reference sequence). The CDR3 consists of 15 residues. The V gene lost 5 bases and the J gene lost 0 bases, with 13 bases spanning the gap. The DNA for the CDR3 is TGTGCCACCAGCCCAAGAATTCTATTGAACACTGAAGCTTTCTTT. Amino acid sequence: CATSPRILLNTEAFF.

The J gene is TRBJ2-2, the V gene TRBV5-6; 11 bases agree with TRBD1. This CDR3 has 16 residues. J gave up 7 bases and V 1 base, and 6 bases lay outside the gene matches. Looked up from germline, CDR1 is SGHDT and CDR2 is YYEEEE. The CDR3 here is CASSLTGQGARGELFF. Here the CDR3 DNA reads TGTGCCAGCAGCTTGACCGGACAGGGGGCGCGCGGGGAGCTGTTTTTT.

This chain uses TRBV7-8 with TRBJ2-7, with 9 bases that match TRBD2. The CDR3 runs 17 residues. Germline V gene sequence: CDR1 SGHVS, CDR2 FQNEAQ. V lost 2 bases, J lost 0 bases, and 8 bases stayed unmatched. The CDR3 spells CASSLFSLAGASYEQYF. The CDR3 DNA reads TGTGCCAGCAGCTTATTCTCACTAGCGGGCGCCTCCTACGAGCAGTACTTC.

This clone was observed once. The chain joins TRBV27 to TRBJ1-1; D possibly corresponds to TRBD1 (6 bases). This CDR3 comprises 13 residues. CDR1 and CDR2 from the germline V gene are MNHEY and SMNVEV (reference sequence). Trimming removed 6 bases from V and 5 bases from J, with 13 bases in between. For the CDR3, the DNA is TGTGCCAGCAGAGATGTACAGGGAACTGAAGCTTTCTTT. Translating it yields CASRDVQGTEAFF.

The chain carries TRBV30 and TRBJ1-3; 7 nucleotides agree with TRBD1. The length of the CDR3 is 13 residues. Germline V gives CDR1 GTSNPN, CDR2 SVGIG (reference sequence). J lost 2 bases, V lost 4 bases, and 2 bases had no gene match. The CDR3 DNA follows: TGTGCCTGGAACGGACAGGCTGGAAACACCATATATTTT. Amino acids: CAWNGQAGNTIYF.

The rearrangement uses TRBV5-1 and TRBJ2-3, with 8 bases that match TRBD2. CDR3 size: 15 residues. Trimming removed 4 bases from V and 5 bases from J; junction bases left unmatched: 9. From germline, CDR1 is SGHRS and CDR2 YFSETQ. CDR3: CASSLPGGRGDTQYF. In DNA form, the CDR3 reads TGCGCCAGCAGCCTCCCGGGGGGGCGAGGAGATACGCAGTATTTT.